This section outlines one T cell receptor (beta chain) sequence together with its context. The antigen remains undetermined. Generated by immunoSEQ multiplex PCR, the TCRdb table keeps only in-frame clones and is missing some. The sample includes about 140,000 clones, 92% seen only once; the top ten take under 4.5%. These data are taken from a study of T cell responses to AZD1222 COVID-19 vaccine. Broader study findings: At baseline, just five to seven AZD1222 recipients tested seropositive. Vaccine-associated CD4 TCRs ranged over spike, dominating at 160-218 and 743-854.

CDR3 length equals 14 residues. Germline V gene sequence: CDR1 SGHKS, CDR2 YYEKEE (reference sequence). Trimming cost V 2 bases and J 2 bases, with 7 bases left between them. The material was peripheral blood, obtained on day 0 of AZD1222 vaccination. The chain uses TRBV5-5 and TRBJ2-2; no firm D call. The receptor was isolated from an adult in good health. For the CDR3, the DNA is TGTGCCAGCAGCTTCTGGGGTAACACCGGGGAGCTGTTTTTT. Protein: CASSFWGNTGELFF.